The T cell receptor beta chain described here comes from a study of T cells after yellow fever vaccination. In this sample, this clonotype turned up a few times. Trimming cost V 5 bases and J 5 bases; bases outside gene matches: 6. The germline CDR1 and CDR2 sequences are SGHRS and YFSETQ. There are 15 residues in the CDR3. In TCRdb, the 5' RACE reads were re-called with MiXCR into one record per CDR3 protein. The data contain approximately 330,000 distinct CDR3 sequences, about 4% of them seen just once; the ten biggest clones take up around 24%. Material: PBMCs, obtained 5 days after the yellow fever booster vaccination. The chain links TRBV5-1 to TRBJ2-5; 13 bases are a match to TRBD2. The clonotype was recovered from a man younger than 30 who received the YFV17D yellow fever vaccine. The CDR3 DNA reads as TGCGCCAGCAGTCAGACTAGCGGGGGGAGTGAGACCCAGTACTTC. It codes for CASSQTSGGSETQYF.